This T cell receptor beta chain was captured by sequencing in a study of OX40 agonist ivuxolimab in advanced cancers. Study summary: At doses from 0.01 to 10 mg/kg, patients were given intravenous ivuxolimab every 2 weeks.

Clones were read by immunoSEQ multiplex PCR, and TCRdb kept only the in-frame ones, dropping some. Found here are tens of thousands of clones, approximately 85% of them singletons; the top ten hold roughly 15%. Patients had blood sampled at baseline and again on cycle 4 day 1 and cycle 7 day 1. The CDR3 spans 14 residues. Per germline, CDR1 LNHDA and CDR2 SQIVND (reference sequence). Trimming cost V 5 bases and J 6 bases, with 14 bases left between them. V usage is TRBV19 and J usage is TRBJ2-1, with D maybe TRBD2 (6 bases). This receptor was identified in an adult with an advanced solid tumor such as melanoma, head and neck, liver or kidney cancer. The specimen comprised CD4+ or CD8+ T cells sorted from blood, sampled in a trial of the OX40 agonist ivuxolimab. CDR3 sequence reads: CASSPLGGGNEQFF. CDR3 coding DNA: TGTGCCAGTAGTCCGCTGGGGGGAGGCAATGAGCAGTTCTTC.